A selection of T cell receptor beta chains follows, all from one sample in a study of shared clonotypes between healthy human individuals. Assay used: immunoSEQ multiplex PCR; TCRdb lists only in-frame clones, some missing. The table records about 1.4 million clones, approximately 96% of them present only once. Sequences were obtained from naive CD4+ T cells sorted from blood. The source of these receptors is a man in his thirties or forties in good health. CDR3s include the opening cysteine and the closing phenylalanine or tryptophan. The D gene is left open where the match is weak. Size values are once, few and many counts, or a class for expanded clones, and some rows have none.

>.|TRBV19|TRBJ1-2|.
CASQGYNYGYTF
TGTGCCAGTCAGGGGTATAACTATGGCTACACCTTC
>.|TRBV4-1|TRBJ2-7|TRBD2
CASSQELFAGGPEEQYF
TGCGCCAGCAGCCAAGAGCTTTTCGCGGGAGGGCCGGAGGAGCAGTACTTC
>.|TRBV5-1|TRBJ2-7|.
CASSPGLELEQYF
TGCGCCAGCAGCCCTGGACTCGAGCTCGAGCAGTACTTC
>.|TRBV6-5|TRBJ2-5|.
CASSIDRLQETQYF
TGTGCCAGCAGTATCGACAGACTCCAAGAGACCCAGTACTTC
>.|TRBV11-3|TRBJ2-3|.
CASSLGPQGPTDTQYF
TGTGCCAGCAGCTTAGGACCCCAGGGCCCCACAGATACGCAGTATTTT
>.|TRBV11-2|TRBJ2-5|TRBD2
CASSLDTGLQETQYF
TGTGCCAGCAGCTTAGATACGGGACTACAAGAGACCCAGTACTTC
>.|TRBV5-1|TRBJ2-1|.
CASKVTSQQFF
TGCGCCAGCAAAGTAACTAGCCAGCAGTTCTTC
>.|TRBV27|TRBJ2-7|.
CASSLRPDRNYEQYF
TGTGCCAGCAGTTTACGGCCAGACAGGAACTACGAGCAGTACTTC
>.|TRBV6-5|TRBJ2-7|.
CASSYGQFYSYEQYF
TGTGCCAGCAGTTATGGGCAGTTTTATTCCTACGAGCAGTACTTC
>.|TRBV5-6|TRBJ2-7|.
CASSFPGESYEQYF
TGTGCCAGCAGTTTTCCGGGAGAGTCCTACGAGCAGTACTTC
>once|TRBV28|TRBJ1-5|TRBD1
CASSLSRTGIVQPQHF
TGTGCCAGCAGTTTATCCAGGACAGGGATTGTGCAGCCCCAGCATTTT
>once|TRBV10-3|TRBJ1-5|.
CAISEWDAGESNQPQHF
TGTGCCATCAGTGAGTGGGATGCGGGGGAAAGCAATCAGCCCCAGCATTTT
>.|TRBV19|TRBJ1-1|TRBD1
CASSTDRGTEAFF
TGTGCCAGTAGTACGGACAGGGGCACTGAAGCTTTCTTT
>.|TRBV5-4|TRBJ1-2|TRBD1
CASSPEPQGYGGYTF
TGTGCCAGCAGCCCCGAACCACAGGGGTACGGTGGCTACACCTTC
>.|TRBV11-3|TRBJ2-5|TRBD2
CASSHYSLPLAGVLETQYF
TGTGCCAGCAGTCATTATAGCCTCCCACTAGCGGGAGTTCTCGAGACCCAGTACTTC
>.|TRBV14|TRBJ1-5|TRBD1
CASSQDRGDRGLSEPQHF
TGTGCCAGCAGCCAAGATAGGGGAGACAGGGGGCTTTCGGAGCCCCAGCATTTT
>.|TRBV27|TRBJ2-2|TRBD1
CASSLRPTGTPGELFF
TGTGCCAGCAGTTTACGGCCGACAGGGACCCCCGGGGAGCTGTTTTTT
>.|TRBV19|TRBJ2-1|TRBD2
CASSIRGLAQNEQFF
TGTGCCAGTAGTATACGGGGACTAGCGCAAAATGAGCAGTTCTTC
>.|TRBV7-2|TRBJ2-3|TRBD2
CASSPWTSGTQYF
TGTGCCAGCAGCCCTTGGACTAGCGGTACGCAGTATTTT
>.|TRBV14|TRBJ2-3|.
CASSLSVGLDTQYF
TGTGCCAGCAGCCTCTCAGTGGGGTTGGATACGCAGTATTTT
>.|TRBV5-4|TRBJ2-2|.
CASGASAWGGELFF
TGTGCCAGCGGGGCTAGCGCCTGGGGCGGGGAGCTGTTTTTT